The 17 T cell receptor beta chains reported below all come from one sample, sequenced in a study of blood T cell repertoires in COVID-19 (dated by TCRdb to 2020 to 2022). Library construction relied on the immunoSEQ multiplex PCR assay. Held by TCRdb, this immuneACCESS table contains in-frame sequences only and omits some clones. Under half of the omission traces to an unresolved V gene where checked; the cause of the rest is unknown. In all, the sample holds 450,000 to 500,000 clones, and over 75% of those were seen once. The biggest ten clones account for approximately 3% of the sample. The specimen was peripheral blood. The receptors come from a human donor in a cohort sampled during active COVID-19.

This clone was found a few times. CDR3 amino acids: CASSDDRGETQYF. The CDR3, as DNA: TGTGCCAGCAGTGACGACAGGGGAGAGACCCAGTACTTC. V and J are TRBV6-4 and TRBJ2-5; TRBD1 matches at 8 bases. This CDR3 contains 13 residues. Germline V lookup: CDR1 MRHNA, CDR2 SNTAGT. With 2 bases clipped from V and 4 bases from J, the junction kept 0 bases outside the gene matches.

The V gene is TRBV5-1, the J gene TRBJ2-5; 7 bases are shared with TRBD1. The ends lost 4 bases at V and 5 bases at J; junction bases unmatched: 11. The CDR3 has 15 amino acids. Germline values: CDR1 SGHRS, CDR2 YFSETQ. CDR3 amino acids: CASSVTGDTRETQYF. CDR3 sequence (DNA): TGCGCCAGCAGCGTTACAGGGGACACCCGGGAGACCCAGTACTTC.

This chain joins TRBV7-2 and TRBJ2-7, with D perhaps matching TRBD1 (6 bases). V shed 2 bases and J shed 3 bases, with 11 bases lying between them. Germline V gene sequence: CDR1 SGHTA, CDR2 FQGNSA. This CDR3 is built from 14 residues. The CDR3 DNA sequence: TGTGCCAGCAGCTTAAGGACAGCTTACTACGAGCAGTACTTC. Protein: CASSLRTAYYEQYF.

This chain uses TRBV3-1 (or the pseudogene TRBV3-2) with TRBJ2-5; 9 bases fit TRBD2. Germline V gene lookup returns CDR1 LGHDT and CDR2 YNNKEL (reference sequence). V dropped 2 bases and J dropped 5; count of bases not matched to a gene: 9. The CDR3 consists of 16 residues. CDR3 sequence: CASSQWSSGIGETQYF. CDR3 DNA sequence: TGTGCCAGCAGCCAATGGTCTAGCGGGATAGGGGAGACCCAGTACTTC.

This rearrangement joins TRBV7-3 to TRBJ1-2; 7 positions match TRBD1. V gave up 0 bases and J gave up 3 bases; unmatched junction bases: 4. The CDR3 has 15 residues. Germline V lookup: CDR1 SGHTA, CDR2 FQGTGA. Here the CDR3 reads CASSLTRDSYYGYTF. For the CDR3, the DNA is TGTGCCAGCAGCTTAACCCGGGACAGCTACTATGGCTACACCTTC.

V usage is TRBV5-1 and J usage is TRBJ1-1; TRBD1 aligns across 10 bases. The trim removed 4 bases at V and 6 bases at J, leaving 12 bases unmatched. The CDR3 has 16 residues. Looked up from germline, CDR1 is SGHRS and CDR2 is YFSETQ. In DNA form, the CDR3 reads TGCGCCAGCAGCCCCACTTCAGGGACAGGGGCCTCTGAAGCTTTCTTT. This sequence encodes CASSPTSGTGASEAFF.

J is TRBJ2-3 and V is TRBV28, with a weak D call TRBD1 (5 bases). Trimming stripped 7 bases from V and 3 bases from J, with 14 bases between. The length of the CDR3 is 14 residues. Germline CDR1 and CDR2: MDHEN and SYDVKM. CDR3: CASTPGRWTDTQYF. The CDR3, as DNA: TGTGCCAGCACACCAGGGCGGTGGACAGATACGCAGTATTTT.

V is TRBV6-1 and J is TRBJ1-2, with D tentatively TRBD1 (5 bases). The germline V and J ends were trimmed by 1 base and 1 base, with 10 bases remaining between them. The CDR3 has 15 amino acids. CDR1 MNHNS and CDR2 SASEGT come from the germline V gene. CDR3 sequence reads: CASSEGGPFNYGYTF. Written as DNA, the CDR3 is TGTGCCAGCAGTGAAGGGGGCCCCTTTAACTATGGCTACACCTTC.

The genes are TRBV29-1 and TRBJ2-1; TRBD1 might be the D (5 bases). Deletions cut 0 bases from V and 6 bases from J, with 6 bases between. Germline values: CDR1 SQVTM, CDR2 ANQGSEA. The CDR3 length is 12 residues. Here the CDR3 reads CSVEETGNEQFF. The CDR3 DNA follows: TGCAGCGTTGAAGAAACAGGCAATGAGCAGTTCTTC.

The chain combines TRBV7-2 with TRBJ2-7, with TRBD2 as a possible D gene (7 bases). CDR3 size: 14 residues. From germline, CDR1 is SGHTA and CDR2 FQGNSA. V gave up 5 bases and J gave up 3 bases, with 14 bases separating them. The chain's CDR3 is CASSPYGGHYEQYF. Here the CDR3 DNA reads TGTGCCAGCAGCCCCTACGGGGGGCACTACGAGCAGTACTTC.

This chain links TRBV6-2 or TRBV6-3 with TRBJ2-1, with 7 bases that match TRBD1. CDR1 and CDR2 from the germline V gene are MNHEY and SVGEGT. CDR3 length: 11 residues. V was pared by 5 bases and J by 10 bases, with 2 bases of the junction left unmatched. The CDR3 DNA reads as TGTGCCAGCAGTCCACAGGGGGAGCAGTTCTTC. This sequence encodes CASSPQGEQFF.

The chain is built from TRBV5-1 and TRBJ2-2, with 13 bases that match TRBD2. The CDR3 spans 16 residues. Germline CDR1 is SGHRS and CDR2 is YFSETQ. The trim removed 4 bases at V and 6 bases at J, leaving 6 bases unmatched. The CDR3 DNA follows: TGCGCCAGCAGCCCGGGACTAGCGGGAAGTGCCGGGGAGCTGTTTTTT. Translation gives CASSPGLAGSAGELFF.

This clone was observed once. The V call is TRBV7-3, the J call TRBJ2-1; D ambiguous. Germline V gene data show CDR1 as SGHTA and CDR2 as FQGTGA. V lost 5 bases and J 5 bases, leaving 13 bases between the germline ends. The CDR3 consists of 14 residues. In nucleotides, the CDR3 is TGTGCCAGCAGCCCATCCCACTTCGACAATGAGCAGTTCTTC. Translating gives CASSPSHFDNEQFF.

The chain joins TRBV6-6 to TRBJ2-3; 7 bases align to TRBD2. CDR3 size: 12 residues. Trimming cost V 4 bases and J 7 bases; bases outside gene matches: 2. In germline, CDR1 is MNHNY, CDR2 SVGAGI (reference sequence). CDR3 nucleotide sequence: TGTGCCAGCAGTTCCGGGGGGTATACGCAGTATTTT. This sequence encodes CASSSGGYTQYF.

The genes are TRBV9 and TRBJ1-4; D is unclear. V lost 4 bases and J lost 5, with 9 bases in between. The CDR3 spans 13 residues. The germline gives CDR1 SGDLS, CDR2 YYNGEE. In nucleotides, the CDR3 is TGTGCCAGCAGCTCAGAAATAAATGAAAAACTGTTTTTT. It yields the protein CASSSEINEKLFF. Combining the CDR3 with reference TRBV9 and TRBJ1-4 gives the whole variable domain DSGVTQTPKHLITATGQRVTLRCSPRSGDLSVYWYQQSLDQGLQFLIQYYNGEERAKGNILERFSAQQFPDLHSELNLSSLELGDSALYFCASSSEINEKLFFGSGTQLSVL.

The CDR3 spells CASTTRAYDAREQYF. CDR3 DNA: TGTGCCAGCACCACCAGGGCCTACGACGCTCGGGAGCAGTACTTC. V is TRBV28 and J is TRBJ2-7, with a tentative D call TRBD1 (5 bases). V was pared by 7 bases and J by 7 bases, with 23 bases between. Germline V gene sequence: CDR1 MDHEN, CDR2 SYDVKM. This CDR3 comprises 15 residues.

The chain links TRBV6-4 to TRBJ2-2; D unclear. This CDR3 contains 18 residues. The germline V gene encodes CDR1 MRHNA and CDR2 SNTAGT. V was trimmed by 6 bases and J by 0 bases, leaving 20 bases between them. CDR3 in DNA: TGTGCCAGCAGCCCCGCAGGATTTAATATCGCGAACACCGGGGAGCTGTTTTTT. Translation gives CASSPAGFNIANTGELFF.